This T cell receptor beta chain was documented in a study of control samples from healthy donors and cancer patients. V lost 2 bases and J lost 4, with 16 bases in between. The CDR3 is 16 residues long. Germline V gene lookup returns CDR1 MNHEY and CDR2 SMNVEV (reference sequence). The protocol was immunoSEQ multiplex PCR, while the TCRdb copy is restricted to in-frame clones and leaves out a portion. The data hold some 120,000 clones, with 85% to 95% observed a single time. The sequence was collected from a young man in good health. The V and J genes are TRBV27 and TRBJ2-3; D possibly corresponds to TRBD1 (7 bases). Sequenced material: blood. CDR3 sequence: CASSLVWQGGADTQYF. CDR3 DNA sequence: TGTGCCAGCAGTTTAGTCTGGCAGGGGGGCGCAGATACGCAGTATTTT.